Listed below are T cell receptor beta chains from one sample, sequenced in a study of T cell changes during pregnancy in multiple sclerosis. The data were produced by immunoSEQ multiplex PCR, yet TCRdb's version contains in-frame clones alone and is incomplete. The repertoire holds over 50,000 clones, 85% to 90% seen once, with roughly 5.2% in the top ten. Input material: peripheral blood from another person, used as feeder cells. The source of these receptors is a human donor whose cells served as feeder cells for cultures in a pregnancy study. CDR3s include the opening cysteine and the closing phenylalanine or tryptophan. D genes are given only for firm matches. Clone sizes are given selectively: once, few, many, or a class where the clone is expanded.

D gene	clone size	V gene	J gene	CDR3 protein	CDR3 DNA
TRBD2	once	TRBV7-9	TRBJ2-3	CASSPPLADTDTQYF	TGTGCCAGCAGCCCCCCCCTAGCGGACACAGATACGCAGTATTTT
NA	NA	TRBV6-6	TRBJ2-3	CASRPDPTDTQYF	TGTGCCAGCAGACCCGACCCCACAGATACGCAGTATTTT
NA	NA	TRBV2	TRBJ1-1	CASSVNRRTLGTEAFF	TGTGCCAGCAGTGTAAACCGACGGACCTTAGGCACTGAAGCTTTCTTT
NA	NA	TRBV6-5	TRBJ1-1	CASSFTRQATEAFF	TGTGCCAGCAGTTTTACCCGACAGGCCACTGAAGCTTTCTTT
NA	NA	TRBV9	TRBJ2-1	CASSVSPLPNEQFF	TGTGCCAGCAGCGTAAGTCCACTTCCCAATGAGCAGTTCTTC
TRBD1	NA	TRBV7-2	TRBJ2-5	CASSLAGTGGQETQYF	TGTGCCAGCAGCTTAGCCGGGACAGGGGGGCAGGAGACCCAGTACTTC
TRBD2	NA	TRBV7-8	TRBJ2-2	CASSLAGLAGKIGELFF	TGTGCCAGCAGCTTGGCGGGACTAGCGGGAAAAATCGGGGAGCTGTTTTTT
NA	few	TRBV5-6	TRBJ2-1	CASSPGGTFQNSYNEQFF	TGTGCCAGCAGCCCAGGGGGGACTTTTCAGAACTCCTACAATGAGCAGTTCTTC
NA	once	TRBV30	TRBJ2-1	CAWSPGVLEQFF	TGTGCCTGGAGCCCTGGGGTTTTGGAGCAGTTCTTC
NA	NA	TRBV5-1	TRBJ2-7	CASSLETGPYEQYF	TGCGCCAGCAGCTTGGAAACGGGTCCCTACGAGCAGTACTTC
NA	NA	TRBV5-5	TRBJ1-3	CASYFGAVGNTIYF	TGTGCCAGCTATTTCGGGGCAGTTGGAAACACCATATATTTT
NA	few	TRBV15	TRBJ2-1	CATDQGSSNEQFF	TGTGCCACCGACCAGGGGTCGAGCAATGAGCAGTTCTTC
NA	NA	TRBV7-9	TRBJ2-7	CASSLVYRDEQYF	TGTGCCAGCAGCTTAGTCTACAGGGACGAGCAGTACTTC
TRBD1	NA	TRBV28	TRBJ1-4	CASSSLTGGREKLFF	TGTGCCAGCAGTTCCTTGACAGGGGGCAGGGAAAAACTGTTTTTT
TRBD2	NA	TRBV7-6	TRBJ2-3	CASSLQTSGRPPDTQYF	TGTGCCAGCAGCTTACAGACTAGCGGGAGGCCGCCAGATACGCAGTATTTT
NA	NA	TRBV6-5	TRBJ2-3	CASSYDRDTQYF	TGTGCCAGCAGTTACGACAGAGATACGCAGTATTTT
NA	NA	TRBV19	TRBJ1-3	CASESRPGSGNTIYF	TGTGCCAGTGAGTCCCGACCGGGTTCTGGAAACACCATATATTTT
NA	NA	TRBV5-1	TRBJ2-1	CASSLVPGNEQFF	TGCGCCAGCAGCTTAGTCCCGGGGAATGAGCAGTTCTTC
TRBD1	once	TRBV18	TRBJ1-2	CASSPGTANYGYTF	TGTGCCAGCTCACCCGGGACAGCAAACTATGGCTACACCTTC
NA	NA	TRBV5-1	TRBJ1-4	CASSPVVDNEKLFF	TGCGCCAGCAGCCCTGTGGTCGATAATGAAAAACTGTTTTTT
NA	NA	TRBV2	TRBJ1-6	CASSPRLDPNSPLHF	TGTGCCAGCAGTCCCCGGTTGGACCCTAATTCACCCCTCCACTTT
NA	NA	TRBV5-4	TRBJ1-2	CASSLFGTSYGYTF	TGTGCCAGCAGCTTGTTTGGGACAAGCTATGGCTACACCTTC
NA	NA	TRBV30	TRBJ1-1	CAWRFGGAGSTEAFF	TGTGCCTGGAGATTCGGGGGGGCAGGGAGCACTGAAGCTTTCTTT
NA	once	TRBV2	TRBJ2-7	CASIIRGGSWSSYEQYF	TGTGCCAGCATTATTAGGGGGGGGAGCTGGAGCTCCTACGAGCAGTACTTC
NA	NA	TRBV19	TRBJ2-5	CASSIAGVSETQYF	TGTGCCAGTAGTATAGCGGGAGTTAGCGAGACCCAGTACTTC
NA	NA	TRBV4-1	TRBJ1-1	CASSILGDSNTEAFF	TGCGCCAGTTCTATACTAGGGGATTCGAACACTGAAGCTTTCTTT
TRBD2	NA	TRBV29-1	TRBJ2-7	CSAGEVGGTWEQYF	TGCAGCGCCGGAGAGGTGGGGGGGACGTGGGAGCAGTACTTC
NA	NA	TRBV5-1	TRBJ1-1	CASSAAQVGNTEAFF	TGCGCCAGCAGCGCTGCTCAGGTCGGGAACACTGAAGCTTTCTTT
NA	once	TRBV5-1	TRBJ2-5	CASSWDTEETQYF	TGCGCCAGCAGCTGGGACACTGAAGAGACCCAGTACTTC
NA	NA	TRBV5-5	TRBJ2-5	CASSLARVETQYF	TGTGCCAGCAGCTTGGCTCGCGTAGAGACCCAGTACTTC
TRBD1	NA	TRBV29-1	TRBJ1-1	CSASSGTGVREAFF	TGCAGCGCTTCTAGCGGGACAGGGGTTCGTGAAGCTTTCTTT
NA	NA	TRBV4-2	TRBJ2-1	CASSQDGRLVNEQFF	TGTGCCAGCAGCCAAGATGGTCGACTAGTCAATGAGCAGTTCTTC
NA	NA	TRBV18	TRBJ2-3	CASSPNTDTQYF	TGTGCCAGCTCACCTAACACAGATACGCAGTATTTT
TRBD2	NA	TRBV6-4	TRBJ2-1	CASSFGTSGDNEQFF	TGTGCCAGCAGTTTCGGGACTAGCGGGGACAATGAGCAGTTCTTC
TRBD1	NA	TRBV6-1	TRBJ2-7	CASRLTGGEQYF	TGTGCCAGCAGACTGACAGGGGGAGAGCAGTACTTC
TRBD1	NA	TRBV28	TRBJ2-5	CASSPFRTGAKETQYF	TGTGCCAGCAGTCCGTTTCGGACAGGGGCCAAAGAGACCCAGTACTTC
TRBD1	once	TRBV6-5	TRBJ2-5	CASGTGRQGKKTQYF	TGTGCCAGCGGGACAGGAAGACAGGGGAAAAAGACCCAGTACTTC
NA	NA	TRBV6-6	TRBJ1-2	CASTPTLERGYTF	TGTGCCAGCACCCCCACGCTGGAACGAGGCTACACCTTC
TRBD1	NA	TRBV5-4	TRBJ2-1	CASSFGTGGFNEQFF	TGTGCCAGCAGCTTCGGGACAGGGGGTTTCAATGAGCAGTTCTTC
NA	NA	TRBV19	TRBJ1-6	CASSMRFSPLHF	TGTGCCAGTAGTATGCGGTTTTCACCCCTCCACTTT
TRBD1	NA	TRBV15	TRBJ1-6	CATSRTGTGNSPLHF	TGTGCCACCAGCAGAACCGGGACAGGGAATTCACCCCTCCACTTT
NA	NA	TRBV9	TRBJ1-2	CASSPSDRDINYGYTF	TGTGCCAGCAGCCCGTCCGACCGGGACATTAACTATGGCTACACCTTC
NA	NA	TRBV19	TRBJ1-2	CASSIGLNYGYTF	TGTGCCAGTAGTATCGGACTGAACTATGGCTACACCTTC
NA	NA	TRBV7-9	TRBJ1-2	CASSLVSANGYTF	TGTGCCAGCAGCTTGGTGTCAGCCAATGGCTACACCTTC
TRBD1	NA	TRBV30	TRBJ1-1	CAWSVKEGTENTEAFF	TGTGCCTGGAGTGTTAAGGAAGGGACAGAGAACACTGAAGCTTTCTTT